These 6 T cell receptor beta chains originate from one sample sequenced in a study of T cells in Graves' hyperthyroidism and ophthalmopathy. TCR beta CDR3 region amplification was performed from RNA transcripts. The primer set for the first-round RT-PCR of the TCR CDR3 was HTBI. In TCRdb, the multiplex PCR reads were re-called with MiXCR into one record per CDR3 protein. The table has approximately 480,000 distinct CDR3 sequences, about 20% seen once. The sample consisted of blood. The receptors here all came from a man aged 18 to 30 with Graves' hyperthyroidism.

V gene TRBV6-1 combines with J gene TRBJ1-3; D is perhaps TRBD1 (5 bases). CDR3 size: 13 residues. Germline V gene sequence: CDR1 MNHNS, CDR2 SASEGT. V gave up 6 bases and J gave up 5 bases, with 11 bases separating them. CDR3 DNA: TGTGCCAGCAGCGGACAAGTCCGAAACACCATATATTTT. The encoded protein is CASSGQVRNTIYF.

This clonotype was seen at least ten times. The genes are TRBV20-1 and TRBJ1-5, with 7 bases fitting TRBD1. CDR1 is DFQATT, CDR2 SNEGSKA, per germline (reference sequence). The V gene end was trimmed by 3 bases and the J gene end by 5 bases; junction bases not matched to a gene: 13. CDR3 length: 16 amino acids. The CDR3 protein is CSARGDRDSFHQPQHF. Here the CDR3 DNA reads TGCAGTGCTAGGGGGGACCGGGACAGCTTTCATCAGCCCCAGCATTTT.

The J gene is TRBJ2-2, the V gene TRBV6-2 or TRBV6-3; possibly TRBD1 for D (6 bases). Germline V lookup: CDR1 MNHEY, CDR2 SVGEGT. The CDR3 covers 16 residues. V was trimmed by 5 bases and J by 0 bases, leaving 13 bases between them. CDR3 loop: CASSPGTSPNTGELFF. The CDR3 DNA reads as TGTGCCAGCAGTCCCGGGACATCTCCGAACACCGGGGAGCTGTTTTTT.

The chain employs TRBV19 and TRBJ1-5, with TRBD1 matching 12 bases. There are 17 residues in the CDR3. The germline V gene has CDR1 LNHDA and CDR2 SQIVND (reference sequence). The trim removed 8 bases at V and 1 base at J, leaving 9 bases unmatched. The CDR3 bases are TGTGCCAGTGCCGGGACAGGGGGCATCTCAAGCAATCAGCCCCAGCATTTT. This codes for CASAGTGGISSNQPQHF.

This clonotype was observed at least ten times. This CDR3 is CASRQAPYPSYEQYF. DNA for the CDR3: TGTGCCAGCAGGCAGGCGCCATACCCCTCCTACGAGCAGTACTTC. The gene calls are TRBV6-1 and TRBJ2-7; the D is unclear. The CDR3 contains 15 residues. Germline loops: CDR1 MNHNS, CDR2 SASEGT. Trimming left V 6 bases short and J 0 bases short, with 15 bases between.

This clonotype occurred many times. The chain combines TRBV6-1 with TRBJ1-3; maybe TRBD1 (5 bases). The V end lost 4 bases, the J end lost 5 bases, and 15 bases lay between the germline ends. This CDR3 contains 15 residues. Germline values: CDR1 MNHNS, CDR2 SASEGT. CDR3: CASSVWGSPRNTIYF. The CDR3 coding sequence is TGTGCCAGCAGTGTTTGGGGGTCCCCAAGAAACACCATATATTTT.